Here is one T cell receptor (beta chain) with its context. Sample-barcoded 5' priming and a J-beta primer mix drove a second PCR of 7 to 11 cycles. TCRdb re-called the 5' RACE reads with MiXCR, one entry per CDR3 protein. The table lists more than 650,000 distinct CDR3 sequences, more than 25% of them singletons. The sample is drawn from a study of blood T cells in healthy people across ages. The same specimen was also included in a second study, on T cells of mothers and their children.

Sequencing used blood. This clonotype was sampled from a boy aged 5-17 years in good health.

CDR3 region: CASRSQALGVGEKLFF. DNA for the CDR3: TGTGCCAGCAGATCCCAAGCTCTAGGGGTGGGAGAAAAACTGTTTTTT. The chain is built from TRBV6-5 and TRBJ1-4, with D perhaps TRBD1 (5 bases). V was clipped by 6 bases and J by 8 bases, with 22 bases between them. From germline, CDR1 is MNHEY and CDR2 SVGAGI. The CDR3 is 16 amino acids.